The clone carrying this TCR beta chain was counted between two and nine times. Its antigen is currently unknown. The junction does not match germline at one end; this may be a read error. The data stem from a study of T cells after posttransplantation cyclophosphamide. A marrow graft followed busulfan-fludarabine conditioning, with cyclophosphamide on days +3 and +4. Using immunoSEQ multiplex PCR, the repertoire was profiled, and TCRdb retains in-frame clones only, with some absent. The table lists some 10,000 clones, with no singletons. The study, taken as a whole, reports: TRB clonality was highly associated with recipient CMV seropositivity and reactivation. Donor-recipient repertoire similarity was low at 1-2 months, rising over year one. Tissue-infiltrating T cells from skin or gut overlapped little with blood T cells.

The CDR3 covers 16 residues. The V gene's germline CDR1 is SSHAT and CDR2 FNYEAQ (reference sequence). The chain recombines TRBV7-7 with TRBJ2-1; 9 nucleotides align to TRBD2. This material consisted of PBMCs, taken after allogeneic stem cell transplant with posttransplant cyclophosphamide. This receptor was identified in a female patient in her thirties or forties who received an allogeneic stem cell transplant from a related donor, was CMV-positive, and had no GVHD. Some T cells here may be from the graft donor. CDR3 region: CASSPELLAGYNEQFF. CDR3 bases: TGTGCTAGCAGCCCCGAGTTACTAGCGGGCTACAATGAGCAGTTCTTC. The full variable domain, rest sourced from reference TRBV7-7 and TRBJ2-1, is GAGVSQSPRYKVTKRGQDVTLRCDPISSHATLYWYQQALGQGPEFLTYFNYEAQPDKSGLPSDRFSAERPEGSISTLTIQRTEQRDSAMYRCASSPELLAGYNEQFFGPGTRLTVL.